This TCR beta chain stems from a study of graft-versus-host responses after intestinal transplantation. V shed 2 bases, J shed 2 bases, and the junction held 7 bases outside the gene matches. Germline values: CDR1 LGHNA, CDR2 YNFKEQ. CDR3 length equals 16 residues. With regard to this clone: Its target is unknown.

Measured with immunoSEQ multiplex PCR; TCRdb has only the in-frame clones, and not every one. The data contain about 50,000 clones, 92% of them singletons. This clonotype was sampled from a human donor who was the organ donor for an intestinal transplant. This specimen was unstimulated CD4+ T cells sorted from spleen or lymph node cells, taken before transplant. J is TRBJ2-3 and V is TRBV4-2, with 7 bases lining up with TRBD2. This CDR3 reads CASSQPLAEHTDTQYF. In DNA form, the CDR3 reads TGTGCCAGCAGCCAACCGCTAGCGGAACACACAGATACGCAGTATTTT.